These T cell receptor beta chains were read from a single sample in a study of OX40 agonist ivuxolimab in advanced cancers. TCRdb's table, derived via immunoSEQ multiplex PCR, lists solely in-frame clones and lacks some. The sample has more than 65,000 clones, roughly 90% seen once. Material: CD4+ or CD8+ T cells sorted from blood, obtained in a trial of the OX40 agonist ivuxolimab. The receptors derive from an adult with an advanced solid tumor such as melanoma, head and neck, liver or kidney cancer. CDR3s include the opening cysteine and the closing phenylalanine or tryptophan. D genes are given only for firm matches. Clone size is given for some rows only: seen once, a few or many times, or a class if the clone is expanded.

v_gene	abundance	j_gene	len	d_gene	CDR3aa	CDR3nt
TRBV7-9	.	TRBJ1-1	14	TRBD1	CASSQGGGNTEAFF	TGTGCCAGCAGCCAGGGGGGAGGGAACACTGAAGCTTTCTTT
TRBV5-4	.	TRBJ2-7	13	.	CASSLERSYEQYF	TGTGCCAGCAGCTTGGAGAGGTCCTACGAGCAGTACTTC
TRBV4-1	.	TRBJ2-5	19	.	CASSQDLLQWQGEMETQYF	TGCGCCAGCAGCCAAGACTTACTTCAGTGGCAGGGAGAGATGGAGACCCAGTACTTC
TRBV19	once	TRBJ1-2	14	TRBD1	CASSMGDRAYGYTF	TGTGCCAGTAGTATGGGGGACAGGGCCTATGGCTACACCTTC
TRBV19	.	TRBJ2-7	13	TRBD1	CASSPGTAYEQYF	TGTGCCAGTAGTCCCGGGACAGCCTACGAGCAGTACTTC
TRBV19	.	TRBJ2-3	15	TRBD2	CASRKLAGGADTQYF	TGTGCCAGTAGGAAACTAGCGGGGGGGGCAGATACGCAGTATTTT
TRBV5-6	few	TRBJ1-2	14	TRBD1	CASSRRTGRSGYTF	TGTGCCAGCAGCCGGAGGACAGGAAGGAGTGGCTACACCTTC
TRBV29-1	.	TRBJ2-5	13	TRBD1	CSVDRDSAETQYF	TGCAGCGTTGACCGGGACAGTGCAGAGACCCAGTACTTC
TRBV5-1	few	TRBJ1-1	13	.	CASTKLGDTEAFF	TGCGCCAGCACCAAGTTAGGAGACACTGAAGCTTTCTTT
TRBV7-2	.	TRBJ2-5	16	TRBD2	CASSAPGLRASETQYF	TGTGCCAGCAGCGCGCCGGGACTACGAGCAAGTGAGACCCAGTACTTC
TRBV27	.	TRBJ2-3	16	TRBD2	CASSRSGTSGRGLQYF	TGTGCCAGCAGCCGTTCCGGGACTAGCGGGAGAGGGTTGCAGTATTTT
TRBV2	few	TRBJ1-2	14	TRBD1	CASTLEGAQYGYTF	TGTGCCAGCACCCTTGAGGGGGCACAGTATGGCTACACCTTC
TRBV11-2	few	TRBJ2-5	15	.	CASSLGLGGGETQYF	TGTGCCAGCAGCTTAGGGCTCGGGGGCGGAGAGACCCAGTACTTC
TRBV2	.	TRBJ1-1	12	TRBD1	CASSVDRGEAFF	TGTGCCAGCAGTGTTGACAGGGGTGAAGCTTTCTTT
TRBV7-2	.	TRBJ1-5	13	.	CASSGTANQPQHF	TGTGCCAGCAGCGGGACTGCTAATCAGCCCCAGCATTTT
TRBV18	.	TRBJ2-7	14	.	CASSPQVHDYEQYF	TGTGCCAGCTCACCCCAGGTCCATGACTACGAGCAGTACTTC
TRBV6-5	.	TRBJ2-7	10	.	CASSPYEQYF	TGTGCCAGCAGCCCCTACGAGCAGTACTTC
TRBV5-6	.	TRBJ2-1	15	TRBD2	CASSPGLAGWNEQFF	TGTGCCAGCAGCCCAGGACTAGCGGGGTGGAATGAGCAGTTCTTC
TRBV7-2	.	TRBJ1-2	15	TRBD1	CASSLGGQALYGYTF	TGTGCCAGCAGCTTAGGGGGACAGGCATTATATGGCTACACCTTC
TRBV27	.	TRBJ1-2	13	TRBD1	CASKKTGNYGYTF	TGTGCCAGCAAGAAGACAGGGAACTATGGCTACACCTTC
TRBV6-5	.	TRBJ1-5	11	.	CASSENQPQHF	TGTGCCAGCAGTGAGAATCAGCCCCAGCATTTT
TRBV6-5	.	TRBJ1-3	14	.	CASRETNSGNTIYF	TGTGCCAGCAGGGAAACGAACTCTGGAAACACCATATATTTT